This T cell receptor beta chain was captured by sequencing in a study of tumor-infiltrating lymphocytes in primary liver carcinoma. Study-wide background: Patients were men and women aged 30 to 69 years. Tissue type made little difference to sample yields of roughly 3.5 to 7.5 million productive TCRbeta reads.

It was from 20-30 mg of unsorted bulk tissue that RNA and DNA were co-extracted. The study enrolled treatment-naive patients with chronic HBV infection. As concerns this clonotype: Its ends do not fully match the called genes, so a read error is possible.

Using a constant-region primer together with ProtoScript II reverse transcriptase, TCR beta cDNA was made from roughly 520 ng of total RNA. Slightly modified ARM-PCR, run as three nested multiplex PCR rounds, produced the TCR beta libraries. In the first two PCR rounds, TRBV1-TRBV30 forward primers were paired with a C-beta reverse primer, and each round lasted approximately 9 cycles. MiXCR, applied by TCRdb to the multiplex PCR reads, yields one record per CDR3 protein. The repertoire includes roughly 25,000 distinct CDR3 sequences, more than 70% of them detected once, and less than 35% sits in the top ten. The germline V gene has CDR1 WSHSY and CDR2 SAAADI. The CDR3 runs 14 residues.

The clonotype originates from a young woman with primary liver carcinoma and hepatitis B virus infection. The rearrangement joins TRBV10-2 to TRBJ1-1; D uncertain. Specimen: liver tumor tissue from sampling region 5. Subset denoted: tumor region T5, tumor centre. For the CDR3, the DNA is TGCGCCAGCAGTGAGTGGAAGGCGGGCACTAAAGCATTCTTT. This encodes CASSEWKAGTKAFF.